This T cell receptor beta chain was sequenced during a study of T cell responses to AZD1222 COVID-19 vaccine. The assay was immunoSEQ multiplex PCR, and TCRdb's table has in-frame clones only and misses some. The profile shows 150,000 to 250,000 clones, about 93% of them singletons. Germline V gene sequence: CDR1 SGHNT, CDR2 YYREEE (reference sequence). V was clipped by 5 bases and J by 1 base, with 16 bases between them. This CDR3 is built from 16 residues. The sequencing used peripheral blood, collected 28 days after the second AZD1222 dose. The chain carries TRBV5-4 and TRBJ2-4; no firm D call. This TCR was sampled from an adult who received the AZD1222 COVID-19 vaccine. The CDR3, as DNA: TGTGCCAGCAGTTCAAACACAAACGCGGCCAAAAACATTCAGTACTTC. Amino acid sequence: CASSSNTNAAKNIQYF.